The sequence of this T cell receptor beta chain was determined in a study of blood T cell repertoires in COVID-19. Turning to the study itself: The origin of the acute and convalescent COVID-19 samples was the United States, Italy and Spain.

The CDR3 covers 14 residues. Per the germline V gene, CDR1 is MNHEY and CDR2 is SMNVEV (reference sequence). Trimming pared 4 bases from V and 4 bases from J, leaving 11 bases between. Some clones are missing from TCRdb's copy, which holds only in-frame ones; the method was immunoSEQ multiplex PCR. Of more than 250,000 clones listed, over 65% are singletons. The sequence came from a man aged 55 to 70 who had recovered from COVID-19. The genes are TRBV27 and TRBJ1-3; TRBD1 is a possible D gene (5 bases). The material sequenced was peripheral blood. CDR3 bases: TGTGCCAGCAGTTCCCCAGGGTTGGGAAACACCATATATTTT. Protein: CASSSPGLGNTIYF.